A selection of T cell receptor beta chains follows, all from one sample in a study of glioma-infiltrating T cells after dendritic cell vaccination. TCRdb's table, derived via immunoSEQ multiplex PCR, lists solely in-frame clones and lacks some. The sample has roughly 87,000 clones, 75% to 90% seen once. Sequenced material: blood, taken after dendritic cell vaccination. These receptors were collected from a human donor with glioblastoma. CDR3s include the opening cysteine and the closing phenylalanine or tryptophan. A D gene is named only where the DNA matches it firmly. Clone size is not always given. Where it is, it says once, few, many or a class for expanded clones.

v_gene	j_gene	d_gene	abundance	CDR3aa	CDR3nt
TRBV6-5	TRBJ2-1	NA	once	CASSYLTTGPVEQFF	TGTGCCAGCAGTTATTTGACGACAGGACCTGTCGAGCAGTTCTTC
TRBV5-1	TRBJ2-3	NA	NA	CASSLAVEGRDTQYF	TGCGCCAGCAGCTTGGCGGTGGAGGGGCGGGATACGCAGTATTTT
TRBV19	TRBJ2-7	TRBD1	NA	CASSIFGQGTKSYEQYF	TGTGCCAGTAGTATCTTCGGACAGGGCACAAAATCCTACGAGCAGTACTTC
TRBV18	TRBJ1-5	NA	NA	CASSSSQVFGQPQHF	TGTGCCAGCTCATCCTCCCAGGTTTTTGGTCAGCCCCAGCATTTT
TRBV6-1	TRBJ1-2	NA	NA	CASSLREDYGYTF	TGTGCCAGCAGTCTAAGGGAGGACTATGGCTACACCTTC
TRBV18	TRBJ2-5	NA	NA	CASSRTEEETQYF	TGTGCCAGCTCAAGGACAGAAGAAGAGACCCAGTACTTC
TRBV6-5	TRBJ2-1	TRBD1	NA	CASRRTGNSYNEQFF	TGTGCCAGCAGGAGGACAGGGAACTCCTACAATGAGCAGTTCTTC
TRBV2	TRBJ2-1	TRBD2	NA	CASKISGGNEQFF	TGTGCCAGCAAAATTAGCGGGGGCAATGAGCAGTTCTTC
TRBV11-2	TRBJ2-2	TRBD2	NA	CASSPLAGNTGELFF	TGTGCCAGCAGCCCCCTAGCGGGGAACACCGGGGAGCTGTTTTTT
TRBV2	TRBJ2-5	NA	NA	CASSVQETQYF	TGTGCCAGCAGTGTACAAGAGACCCAGTACTTC
TRBV6-5	TRBJ1-2	NA	NA	CASRSAGTNYGYTF	TGTGCCAGCAGGAGTGCCGGGACTAACTATGGCTACACCTTC
TRBV2	TRBJ2-5	TRBD1	NA	CASSRDRGFQETQYF	TGTGCCAGCAGCAGGGACAGGGGCTTCCAAGAGACCCAGTACTTC
TRBV30	TRBJ1-2	TRBD1	NA	CAWRPPDRVNYGYTF	TGTGCCTGGAGGCCCCCGGACAGGGTGAACTATGGCTACACCTTC
TRBV19	TRBJ2-2	NA	NA	CASSIGQGGTGELFF	TGTGCCAGTAGTATAGGGCAGGGCGGAACCGGGGAGCTGTTTTTT
TRBV12-5	TRBJ2-7	TRBD2	NA	CASGLATSGDSYEQYF	TGTGCTAGTGGTTTGGCAACTAGCGGGGACTCCTACGAGCAGTACTTC
TRBV7-9	TRBJ1-2	NA	NA	CASSLSLGRGSYGYTF	TGTGCCAGCAGCTTATCTTTAGGCAGAGGCTCTTATGGCTACACCTTC
TRBV10-3	TRBJ1-1	NA	NA	CAISESPLGTEAFF	TGTGCCATCAGTGAGTCTCCGCTCGGGACTGAAGCTTTCTTT
TRBV7-3	TRBJ2-3	TRBD2	NA	CASSPLGTSGGASDTQYF	TGTGCCAGCAGCCCTCTTGGGACTAGCGGGGGGGCCTCGGATACGCAGTATTTT
TRBV6-1	TRBJ1-5	NA	NA	CASSEAVWGGQNPQPQHF	TGTGCCAGCAGTGAAGCCGTCTGGGGGGGGCAAAATCCCCAGCCCCAGCATTTT
TRBV6-1	TRBJ1-4	TRBD1	NA	CASSEPTGALNEKLFF	TGTGCCAGCAGTGAACCGACAGGGGCCTTAAATGAAAAACTGTTTTTT
TRBV9	TRBJ2-5	TRBD1	once	CASSVATQGAETQYF	TGTGCCAGCAGCGTAGCTACACAGGGGGCAGAGACCCAGTACTTC
TRBV7-2	TRBJ2-1	NA	NA	CASSSSTGGPYNEQFF	TGTGCCAGCAGCTCCTCCACTGGGGGCCCCTACAATGAGCAGTTCTTC
TRBV4-3	TRBJ1-5	NA	NA	CASSQDRGSNQPQHF	TGCGCCAGCAGCCAAGACAGGGGAAGCAATCAGCCCCAGCATTTT
TRBV7-9	TRBJ2-3	NA	NA	CASSLELRADTQYF	TGTGCCAGCAGCTTAGAACTCAGGGCAGATACGCAGTATTTT
TRBV7-9	TRBJ1-1	TRBD1	NA	CASSPTGGDTEAFF	TGTGCCAGCAGCCCCACAGGGGGGGACACTGAAGCTTTCTTT
TRBV5-1	TRBJ2-1	TRBD2	NA	CASSLVGPSGDGDEQFF	TGCGCCAGCAGCTTGGTGGGGCCTAGCGGGGATGGGGATGAGCAGTTCTTC
TRBV7-9	TRBJ1-4	TRBD1	NA	CASSLGDREKLFF	TGTGCCAGCAGCTTGGGGGACAGAGAAAAACTGTTTTTT
TRBV5-6	TRBJ1-3	NA	few	CASSSLREEGNTIYF	TGTGCCAGCAGCTCCCTCAGAGAGGAGGGAAACACCATATATTTT
TRBV7-3	TRBJ2-5	NA	NA	CASSFSQGETQYF	TGTGCCAGCAGCTTTAGCCAGGGCGAGACCCAGTACTTC
TRBV5-1	TRBJ2-7	NA	NA	CASSLDGQNGREQYF	TGCGCCAGCAGCTTGGACGGACAGAACGGTAGGGAGCAGTACTTC
TRBV6-5	TRBJ1-2	NA	NA	CASRLQEGYGYTF	TGTGCCAGCAGACTTCAGGAGGGCTATGGCTACACCTTC
TRBV12-5	TRBJ1-6	NA	once	CASGLGVSPLHF	TGTGCTAGTGGTTTGGGCGTTTCACCCCTCCACTTT
TRBV2	TRBJ2-5	NA	NA	CASSGRNLQETQYF	TGTGCCAGCAGTGGGAGGAACCTTCAAGAGACCCAGTACTTC
TRBV19	TRBJ1-1	TRBD1	NA	CASTITGTGGTEAFF	TGTGCCAGTACGATCACCGGGACAGGGGGGACTGAAGCTTTCTTT
TRBV9	TRBJ1-2	TRBD1	NA	CASSPDRGRGGYTF	TGTGCCAGCAGCCCAGACAGGGGGCGCGGAGGCTACACCTTC
TRBV19	TRBJ1-1	NA	NA	CASSRYIENTEAFF	TGTGCCAGTAGTAGGTATATAGAGAACACTGAAGCTTTCTTT
TRBV7-9	TRBJ1-4	TRBD1	NA	CASSPNRQGFEKLFF	TGTGCCAGCAGCCCAAATCGACAGGGCTTTGAAAAACTGTTTTTT
TRBV5-6	TRBJ1-2	NA	NA	CASSLLRQAVGYTF	TGTGCCAGCAGCTTGTTGAGACAGGCTGTTGGCTACACCTTC
TRBV6-5	TRBJ2-2	TRBD1	NA	CASSRQGNTGELFF	TGTGCCAGCAGTAGACAGGGGAACACCGGGGAGCTGTTTTTT
TRBV4-3	TRBJ1-4	NA	few	CASSQERNQGEKLFF	TGCGCCAGCAGCCAAGAGCGAAATCAGGGGGAAAAACTGTTTTTT
TRBV6-4	TRBJ2-1	NA	NA	CASSELAGDYNEQFF	TGTGCCAGCAGTGAACTCGCAGGGGATTACAATGAGCAGTTCTTC
TRBV18	TRBJ2-5	TRBD1	NA	CASLQRTGNQETQYF	TGTGCCAGCTTACAGAGGACAGGGAACCAAGAGACCCAGTACTTC
TRBV2	TRBJ1-1	TRBD1	NA	CASRRDRVNTEAFF	TGTGCCAGCAGAAGGGACAGAGTGAACACTGAAGCTTTCTTT
TRBV5-1	TRBJ2-1	NA	NA	CASSSVEGYYNEQFF	TGCGCCAGCAGCTCCGTTGAGGGTTACTACAATGAGCAGTTCTTC
TRBV18	TRBJ1-2	NA	NA	CASSPPDRVLYGYTF	TGTGCCAGCTCACCACCCGACAGAGTCCTCTATGGCTACACCTTC
TRBV19	TRBJ2-7	NA	NA	CASSTLTESEQYF	TGTGCCAGTAGTACTCTAACCGAGTCCGAGCAGTACTTC
TRBV5-1	TRBJ1-1	NA	NA	CASSQGQMNTEAFF	TGCGCCAGCAGCCAGGGACAAATGAACACTGAAGCTTTCTTT
TRBV9	TRBJ1-6	NA	NA	CASSVGGDNSPLHF	TGTGCCAGCAGCGTAGGCGGCGATAATTCACCCCTCCACTTT
TRBV7-9	TRBJ2-2	NA	NA	CASSPLDREGTGELFF	TGTGCCAGCAGCCCGCTGGACAGGGAGGGCACCGGGGAGCTGTTTTTT
TRBV7-3	TRBJ1-1	NA	NA	CASSLQGTGNTEAFF	TGTGCCAGCAGCCTCCAGGGGACGGGGAACACTGAAGCTTTCTTT
TRBV19	TRBJ2-5	NA	few	CASSIDGETQYF	TGTGCCAGTAGTATAGACGGGGAGACCCAGTACTTC
TRBV27	TRBJ1-6	TRBD1	NA	CASSENRDRGVPLHF	TGTGCCAGCTCAGAAAACCGGGACAGGGGGGTCCCCCTCCACTTT
TRBV2	TRBJ2-7	NA	NA	CASSLQRSHEQYF	TGTGCCAGCAGTCTTCAGCGAAGCCACGAGCAGTACTTC
TRBV5-4	TRBJ1-4	NA	NA	CASSFLGEKLFF	TGTGCCAGCAGCTTCCTAGGAGAAAAACTGTTTTTT
TRBV7-9	TRBJ2-2	NA	once	CASSLAKGRNTGELFF	TGTGCCAGCAGCTTAGCGAAAGGGAGGAACACCGGGGAGCTGTTTTTT